This TCR beta chain is from a study of T cells in Graves' hyperthyroidism and ophthalmopathy. Notes on the study in general: Ophthalmopathy, which appeared later, was predicted by the model a median about 5.9 months before onset. Also found in blood were most expanded thyroid clonotypes above 0.001. Ophthalmopathy could be told apart from stable hyperthyroidism with a 13 V-J model.

Amplification of TCR beta CDR3 regions used RNA as the template. The HTBI set primed first-round TCR CDR3 RT-PCR. TCRdb re-analysed the multiplex PCR reads in MiXCR, keeping a single row per CDR3 protein. The sample holds around 600,000 distinct CDR3 sequences, 45% seen once. Note on this clonotype: Its target is unknown.

Germline values: CDR1 SGHVS, CDR2 FQNEAQ. The V end lost 6 bases, the J end lost 5 bases, and 17 bases lay between the germline ends. The length of the CDR3 is 14 residues. The sample consisted of peripheral blood or thyroid tissue (not recorded which). The J gene is TRBJ2-7, the V gene TRBV7-8, with a tentative D call TRBD1 (6 bases). This receptor was taken from an adult man with Graves' disease, either hyperthyroidism or ophthalmopathy (not recorded which). The CDR3 DNA sequence: TGTGCCAGCAGTTTTAATACCAGGGGCGACGAGCAGTACTTC. Translated, it gives CASSFNTRGDEQYF.